Following are 9 T cell receptor beta chains from one sample sequenced in a study of Ad26.COV2.S vaccination and SARS-CoV-2 variants. Clones were sequenced by immunoSEQ multiplex PCR, and TCRdb holds only the in-frame ones, with some missing. The table shows 430,000 or so clones, with 89% occurring only once. Stated treatment: 19 received Ad26.COV2.S at low or high dose, single or two shots; roughly five received placebo; per-sample allocation not given. Specimen acquisition occurred on day 63 following the initial vaccine or placebo injection. This specimen was peripheral blood, taken in a trial of Ad26.COV2.S vaccine versus placebo. These receptors all come from a person aged 18-65 years who received the Ad26.COV2.S COVID-19 vaccine or a placebo.

The chain recombines TRBV6-2 or TRBV6-3 with TRBJ2-1; 8 bases are shared with TRBD2. Germline V gene sequence: CDR1 MNHEY, CDR2 SVGEGT. The CDR3 is 17 residues long. The junction had 14 bases not matched to a gene; V was cut back by 4 bases and J by 6 bases. The CDR3 here is CASSLFSGVARGNEQFF. The DNA for the CDR3 is TGTGCCAGCAGTTTGTTTAGCGGGGTTGCGCGGGGCAATGAGCAGTTCTTC.

The V call is TRBV25-1, the J call TRBJ1-1; D gene unclear. The germline gives CDR1 MGHDK, CDR2 SYGVNS. This CDR3 is 14 amino acids long. V was clipped by 5 bases and J by 3 bases, with 13 bases between them. For the CDR3, the DNA is TGTGCCAGCAGTCATCACATCATAGACACTGAAGCTTTCTTT. This sequence encodes CASSHHIIDTEAFF.

The chain recombines TRBV7-8 with TRBJ2-5, with 8 bases that match TRBD2. Germline V gives CDR1 SGHVS, CDR2 FQNEAQ. This CDR3 region has 17 residues. Trimming took 1 base from V and 1 from J; bases not matched to a gene: 8. The CDR3 spells CASSLGGAGVPQETQYF. The CDR3 DNA reads as TGTGCCAGCAGCTTAGGGGGAGCGGGGGTACCCCAAGAGACCCAGTACTTC.

This clone was recorded once. This sequence joins TRBV10-3 and TRBJ2-7; possibly TRBD1 for D (6 bases). CDR3 length equals 13 residues. Trimming cost V 3 bases and J 2 bases, with 8 bases left between them. The germline V gene encodes CDR1 ENHRY and CDR2 SYGVKD. The CDR3 region is CAISEQGPYEQYF. The CDR3, as DNA: TGTGCCATCAGTGAACAGGGACCCTACGAGCAGTACTTC.

The table lists this clone with a count of one. The chain joins TRBV7-2 to TRBJ2-7; possible D gene TRBD1, 6 bases. Germline lookup yields CDR1 SGHTA and CDR2 FQGNSA. Trimming removed 3 bases from V and 5 bases from J, with 11 bases in between. The CDR3 totals 13 residues. The CDR3 coding sequence is TGTGCCAGCAGCTTGGGCAGGGGCCACGAGCAGTACGTC. It encodes CASSLGRGHEQYV.

This chain joins TRBV2 and TRBJ1-5, with D possibly matching TRBD1 (5 bases). The V end lost 2 bases, the J end lost 5 bases, and 10 bases lay between the germline ends. Looked up from germline, CDR1 is SNHLY and CDR2 is FYNNEI. CDR3 size: 14 residues. The CDR3 DNA reads as TGTGCCAGCAGTGAAAGACAGTCAGATCAGCCCCAGCATTTT. Translated: CASSERQSDQPQHF.

This chain connects TRBV28 to TRBJ1-2; tentatively, D is TRBD1 (5 bases). The V and J ends lost 7 bases and 2 bases respectively, with 8 bases between them. The germline V gene encodes CDR1 MDHEN and CDR2 SYDVKM. There are 12 residues in the CDR3. This CDR3 is CASTGVNYGYTF. In DNA, the CDR3 is TGTGCCAGCACGGGGGTAAACTATGGCTACACCTTC.

This rearrangement joins TRBV27 to TRBJ1-1, with 7 bases identical to TRBD1. The junction had 16 bases not matched to a gene; V was cut back by 8 bases and J by 4 bases. Germline lookup yields CDR1 MNHEY and CDR2 SMNVEV (reference sequence). This CDR3 comprises 16 residues. CDR3 sequence: CASGNAGGYGSTEAFF. For the CDR3, the DNA is TGTGCCAGCGGAAACGCAGGGGGATACGGCAGCACTGAAGCTTTCTTT.

The rearrangement links TRBV18 to TRBJ1-1, with 9 bases identical to TRBD1. The CDR3 extends over 15 amino acids. The germline CDR1 and CDR2 sequences are KGHSH and LQKENI. With 3 bases clipped from V and 3 bases from J, the junction kept 5 bases outside the gene matches. The chain's CDR3 is CASSPWTGEDTEAFF. In nucleotides, the CDR3 is TGTGCCAGCTCACCTTGGACAGGGGAAGACACTGAAGCTTTCTTT.